This T cell receptor (beta chain) was obtained from a study of cytomegalovirus exposure and HLA in healthy donors. Findings of the study overall: TCR beta V- and J-gene trimming was later associated with a missense DCLRE1C variant. By a later analysis, the bulk of CMV-associated TCR beta chains appeared HLA-restricted. In vitro checks showed that three CMV-associated chains really do target CMV antigens.

The PCR had 60 Vbeta and 13 Jbeta primers. Sequencing used immunoSEQ multiplex PCR; TCRdb keeps in-frame clones, though not all of them. The table has about 72,000 clones, around 80% seen once. Germline CDR1 SGHAT, CDR2 FQNNGV. V lost 4 bases, J lost 3 bases, and 12 bases stayed unmatched. The CDR3 extends over 16 amino acids. In regard to this clone: Its antigen is not known.

The sequenced sample consisted of PBMCs. The receptor comes from a young man in good health and CMV-seronegative. J is TRBJ2-7 and V is TRBV11-2, with 7 bases that match TRBD2. The CDR3 sequence is CASSSPFQGGVYEQYF. The CDR3 region has the DNA TGTGCCAGCAGCTCCCCATTCCAGGGAGGGGTCTACGAGCAGTACTTC.